These 15 T cell receptor beta chains were all obtained from the same sample, sequenced in a study of T-cell reconstitution after alpha-beta-depleted transplantation in children. TCRbeta library preparation incorporated unique molecular identifiers. MiXCR, applied by TCRdb to the PCR reads, yields one record per CDR3 protein. The profile covers roughly 610,000 distinct CDR3 sequences, with about 10% appearing a single time and 4% to 5% taken by the ten largest. The specimen was PBMCs from the stem cell graft donor, collected from the stem cell graft. The receptors here all came from a human donor who donated a stem cell graft to a child with acute myeloid leukemia.

This clonotype was seen a handful of times. J is TRBJ2-5 and V is TRBV7-3, with 9 nucleotides matching TRBD2. This CDR3 comprises 14 residues. V shed 2 bases and J 2 bases; nucleotides not matched to a gene: 0. The germline CDR1 and CDR2 sequences are SGHTA and FQGTGA. Written as DNA, the CDR3 is TGTGCCAGCAGCTTACTAGCGGGGCAAGAGACCCAGTACTTC. Its protein product is CASSLLAGQETQYF.

The chain has TRBV15 and TRBJ2-1; 9 positions agree with TRBD2. V lost 3 bases and J lost 9; bases outside the gene matches: 12. Germline V CDR1 and CDR2: LNHNV, YYDKDF (reference sequence). The CDR3 consists of 16 residues. This chain's CDR3 is CATSRKLAGVSLEQFF. CDR3 coding DNA: TGTGCCACCAGCAGGAAACTAGCGGGCGTTTCCCTTGAGCAGTTCTTC.

This clonotype has ten or more counts. This rearrangement joins TRBV2 to TRBJ1-5; D is unclear. The V end lost 4 bases, the J end lost 4 bases, and 8 bases lay between the germline ends. Germline CDR1 and CDR2: SNHLY and FYNNEI. The CDR3 runs to 13 residues. The CDR3, as DNA: TGTGCCAGCAGTGCCGGATTAAATCAGCCCCAGCATTTT. Translated: CASSAGLNQPQHF.

A few counts support this clonotype. This rearrangement joins TRBV29-1 to TRBJ2-1; possible D gene TRBD1, 6 bases. CDR1 SQVTM and CDR2 ANQGSEA come from the germline V gene. V shed 2 bases and J shed 3 bases, with 11 bases lying between them. The CDR3 extends over 14 amino acids. DNA for the CDR3: TGCAGCGTTGAATCGGGCAGGGGCTACAATGAGCAGTTCTTC. The encoded protein is CSVESGRGYNEQFF.

This clonotype occurred many times. The chain combines TRBV25-1 with TRBJ1-1; 10 bases line up with TRBD1. The germline CDR1 and CDR2 sequences are MGHDK and SYGVNS. This CDR3 region has 11 residues. V trimming: 8 bases; J trimming: 9 bases; junction bases outside the gene matches: 3. The CDR3 bases are TGTGCCAGCGGGGACAGGGGAAAAGCTTTCTTT. Protein: CASGDRGKAFF.

The sample holds many counts of this clonotype. The V call is TRBV6-1, the J call TRBJ1-1, with D unresolved. Germline assignment: CDR1 MNHNS and CDR2 SASEGT. The CDR3 has 11 residues. V was pared by 2 bases and J by 8 bases, with 6 bases between. DNA for the CDR3: TGTGCCAGCAGTGAAATCGTGGAAGCTTTCTTT. Amino acids: CASSEIVEAFF.

A few counts support this clonotype. V usage is TRBV7-2 and J usage is TRBJ1-1, with D perhaps matching TRBD1 (5 bases). This CDR3 has 13 residues. CDR1 is SGHTA, CDR2 FQGNSA, per germline. V was clipped by 7 bases and J by 7 bases, with 16 bases between them. CDR3 region: CASNRRTTDEAFF. The CDR3 DNA reads TGTGCCAGCAATAGACGAACGACAGATGAAGCTTTCTTT. The full variable domain, its missing parts supplied by reference TRBV7-2 and TRBJ1-1, is GAGVSQSPSNKVTEKGKDVELRCDPISGHTALYWYRQSLGQGLEFLIYFQGNSAPDKSGLPSDRFSAERTGGSVSTLTIQRTQQEDSAVYLCASNRRTTDEAFFGQGTRLTVV.

The V call is TRBV6-2 or TRBV6-3, the J call TRBJ1-2; no clear D. V lost 8 bases to trimming and J lost 4 bases, with 14 bases between them. Germline V gene data show CDR1 as MNHEY and CDR2 as SVGEGT. The CDR3 is 13 amino acids. CDR3: CASERPSGYGYTF. DNA for the CDR3: TGTGCCAGCGAACGGCCAAGTGGCTATGGCTACACCTTC.

This rearrangement joins TRBV7-3 to TRBJ2-6; no definite D call. The V end lost 3 bases, the J end lost 3 bases, and 6 bases lay between the germline ends. This CDR3 comprises 14 residues. Germline-derived CDR1 and CDR2 are SGHTA and FQGTGA. The CDR3 protein is CASSFLLGANVLTF. CDR3 coding DNA: TGTGCCAGCAGCTTCCTTCTTGGGGCCAACGTCCTGACTTTC.

This clonotype appeared many times. The chain carries TRBV5-1 and TRBJ1-1, with D possibly matching TRBD1 (6 bases). CDR3 length: 15 residues. Germline V gene lookup returns CDR1 SGHRS and CDR2 YFSETQ. V gave up 0 bases and J gave up 8 bases, with 17 bases separating them. The CDR3 sequence is CASSLDPQGIREAFF. CDR3 nucleotides: TGCGCCAGCAGCTTGGACCCTCAGGGGATACGAGAAGCTTTCTTT.

The chain couples TRBV5-1 to TRBJ2-3; TRBD2 matches 9 bases. The germline V gene encodes CDR1 SGHRS and CDR2 YFSETQ. The CDR3 totals 17 residues. Trimming took 0 bases from V and 2 from J; bases not matched to a gene: 7. DNA of the CDR3: TGCGCCAGCAGCTTGGCCGAGACTAGCGGCTCCACAGATACGCAGTATTTT. This codes for CASSLAETSGSTDTQYF.

In its sample, this clonotype was seen many times. The chain is built from TRBV20-1 and TRBJ2-5, with 8 bases aligning to TRBD2. The CDR3 runs 12 residues. Per germline, CDR1 DFQATT and CDR2 SNEGSKA (reference sequence). The ends lost 3 bases at V and 3 bases at J; junction bases unmatched: 0. DNA for the CDR3: TGCAGTGCTAGCGGGAGGGAAGAGACCCAGTACTTC. Protein sequence: CSASGREETQYF.

The sample holds many counts of this clonotype. The chain combines TRBV4-3 with TRBJ2-2; 9 nucleotides agree with TRBD2. The CDR3 totals 19 residues. Germline CDR1 LGHNA, CDR2 YSLEER. Trimming took 0 bases from V and 6 from J; bases not matched to a gene: 14. DNA of the CDR3: TGCGCCAGCAGCCAAGATGCCCTGGCTAGCGGGACCTGGGCCGGGGAGCTGTTTTTT. Translation: CASSQDALASGTWAGELFF.

This chain joins TRBV7-6 and TRBJ2-7, with TRBD1 as a possible D gene (6 bases). Germline-derived CDR1 and CDR2 are SGHVS and FNYEAQ. CDR3 length: 14 amino acids. V was pared by 0 bases and J by 2 bases, with 8 bases between. The CDR3 bases are TGTGCCAGCAGCTTAGCGACAGGAGCCTACGAGCAGTACTTC. It is translated as CASSLATGAYEQYF. The full variable domain, rest sourced from reference TRBV7-6 and TRBJ2-7, is GAGVSQSPRYKVTKRGQDVALRCDPISGHVSLYWYRQALGQGPEFLTYFNYEAQQDKSGLPNDRFSAERPEGSISTLTIQRTEQRDSAMYRCASSLATGAYEQYFGPGTRLTVT.

The sample holds a few counts of this clonotype. This sequence joins TRBV27 and TRBJ2-7, with 11 bases matching TRBD1. The CDR3 consists of 16 residues. Trimming took 0 bases from V and 11 from J; bases not matched to a gene: 12. CDR1 is MNHEY, CDR2 SMNVEV, per germline (reference sequence). CDR3 nucleotide sequence: TGTGCCAGCAGTTTATCGGGATTAGGGACAGGGGGATTGGAGTACTTC. Protein product: CASSLSGLGTGGLEYF.